This TCR beta chain emerged from a study of early stage breast cancer tumors. For the study at large: Each sample averaged approximately 10-fold read coverage. Study-level points and caveats: In about 85% of the 16 patients, blood comparison separated tumor from normal breast.

Each sample had two DNA replicates, 0.45 to 0.65 ug blood or around 1.6 ug tissue. TCRdb's table, derived via immunoSEQ multiplex PCR, lists solely in-frame clones and lacks some. This table holds around 9,800 clones, around 75% found once. The V gene end was trimmed by 5 bases and the J gene end by 2 bases; junction bases not matched to a gene: 12. The CDR3 length is 16 residues. The germline gives CDR1 MNHEY, CDR2 SMNVEV (reference sequence). A remark on this clone: Its antigen is still unknown.

The sequence was obtained from a person aged 65 to 79 with breast cancer. J is TRBJ2-7 and V is TRBV27, with TRBD2 matching over 7 bases. Sequenced sample: breast tumor tissue. This CDR3 is CASSPFPAGETYEQYF. The CDR3 DNA reads TGTGCCAGCAGTCCCTTCCCGGCGGGAGAGACCTACGAGCAGTACTTC.